This TCR beta chain was observed in a study of molecular identifiers for immune sequencing clone quantification (dated by TCRdb to the late 2010s). Regarding the research as a whole: In a replicate experiment, RNA from around 20,000 or 100,000 naive CD8 T cells was split into five aliquots, four of which were sequenced. CD8 T cells were used in a methods study to benchmark molecular-identifier clustering-based TCR repertoire sequencing (MIDCIRS) and TCR RNA copy counting.

Libraries of naive CD8 T cells were built from anywhere between roughly 17,000 and 1,100,000 sorted cells, with 10%, 30% or 50% of the purified RNA used. On a BD FACSAria II, naive CD8 T cells were FACS-sorted as CD8+CD4-CCR7+CD45RA+ and collected into RLT Plus buffer. To test detection sensitivity, Jurkat RNA equal to about nine TCR copies was added to samples of 20,000-1,000,000 naive CD8 T cells. CD8 T cells were enriched with RosetteSep CD8+ T Cell Enrichment Cocktail and Ficoll-Paque, followed by ACK red cell lysis. Broad study findings and their caveats: Highly expanded clone sizes could be underestimated if identical TCR molecules share a barcode. Without barcode sub-clustering, chimeric consensus sequences inflated TCR diversity; chimeras reached as high as 47%. Modeling indicated 2.5 to 3.5 TCR RNA copies recovered per cell, compared with around 10 by digital PCR, which implies a capture efficiency of around 29%. A single cell's worth of spiked-in Jurkat TCR RNA was reported detectable even among around 970,000 naive CD8 T cells. In CMV-specific effector cells, clones with more than 20 RNA copies contained over 99% of molecules, whereas in naive cells such clones contained under 1% of molecules. Naive libraries contained spiked-in Jurkat TCR RNA (roughly 10 copies' worth), which is not part of the donor repertoire.

Libraries were made using PCR. Sequencing took place on a NextSeq 500. Bulk TCR libraries were generated as previously described, with the TCR primers listed in Table S5 used. Purification of total RNA was performed with the Qiagen AllPrep DNA/RNA kit. Before any analysis, reads coming from multiple sequencing runs of the same library were combined into one pool. Concerning the study's data processing: Reads were retained only if the reads had an exact TCR constant sequence, and the retained reads were trimmed to 150 nt and grouped according to their 12-nt molecular barcodes. Reads inside each barcode group were sub-clustered using a 15% Levenshtein threshold, and a quality-weighted consensus sequence was constructed for each RNA molecule. Non-functional sequences were excluded, and lower-count sequences lying one edit away from another sequence were also excluded. Based on a fit of two negative binomial distributions, barcode sub-clusters having less than 20% of the maximum read count were discarded. Using fastp at Q25 and MiXCR, TCRdb reprocessed the public reads and kept productive beta chains. For every CDR3 protein sequence, its rows merge into one entry that carries the most common genes and DNA. The V and J calls follow TCRdb's processing rather than the paper's. The sample table contains roughly 630,000 distinct CDR3 sequences; only one count was recorded for around 25% of them. Clones ranked in the top ten supply 0.6% to 0.9% of the sample.

The CDR3 holds 13 amino acids from the cysteine to the phenylalanine. Only the CDR3 DNA stays, 39 bases, in frame from base 1. According to the germline V gene, CDR1 reads SNHLY and CDR2 reads FYNNEI. The V and J ends are trimmed by 3 bases and 2 bases, leaving 8 bases between them. Only a few counts were recorded for this clonotype. Its target antigen remains unknown. Base qualities are not recorded, but no much larger clone differs from it by a single base. The sequence derives from a human donor in good health. Some libraries in this study had Jurkat cell RNA spiked in. This receptor chain uses TRBV2 and TRBJ2-7; a confident D gene designation cannot be given. The sample was naive CD8+ T cells from blood, with Jurkat cell RNA spiked in. In the paper's terms, the cell subset or site label means: FACS-sorted CD8+CD4-CCR7+CD45RA+ naive T cells. In nucleotides, the sequence is TGTGCCAGCAGTGAGCCCCTCCCCTACGAGCAGTACTTC. Its translation is CASSEPLPYEQYF.